This T cell receptor (beta chain) was recorded in a study of blood T cells in healthy people across ages. About the research overall: Template switching retrieved approximately one barcoded beta molecule for each two T cells.

The second PCR ran roughly 7 to 12 cycles with a sample-barcoded 5' primer and J-beta primers. Each CDR3 protein is one row after TCRdb ran MiXCR on the 5' RACE reads. The table lists 1.6 million or so distinct CDR3 sequences, roughly 32% of them singletons. Notes on the study in general: Naive CD4+ cell counts and diversity both ran higher in long-lived than in aged donors.

There are 14 residues in the CDR3. Trimming stripped 2 bases from V and 6 bases from J, with 12 bases between. CDR1 is ENHRY and CDR2 is SYGVKD in the germline V gene. As regards this clonotype: Antigen: not known.

The sequenced sample consisted of blood. This clonotype originated in a woman in her 30s in good health. This chain uses TRBV10-3 with TRBJ2-3, with TRBD1 as a possible D gene (5 bases). The CDR3 loop is CAISEGRGRDTQYF. The CDR3 bases are TGTGCCATCAGTGAGGGTAGGGGTAGGGATACGCAGTATTTT.